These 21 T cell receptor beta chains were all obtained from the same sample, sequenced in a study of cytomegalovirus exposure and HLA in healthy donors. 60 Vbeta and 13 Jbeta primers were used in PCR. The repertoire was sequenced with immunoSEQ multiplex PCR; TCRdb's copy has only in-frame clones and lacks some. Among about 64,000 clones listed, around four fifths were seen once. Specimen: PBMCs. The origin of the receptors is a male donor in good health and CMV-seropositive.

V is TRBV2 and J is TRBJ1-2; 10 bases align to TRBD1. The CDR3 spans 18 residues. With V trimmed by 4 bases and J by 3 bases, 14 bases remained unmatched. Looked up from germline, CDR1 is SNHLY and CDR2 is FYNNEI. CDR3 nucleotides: TGTGCCAGCAGTGGCCTCGGGACAGGGGAAGGGACCGACTATGGCTACACCTTC. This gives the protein CASSGLGTGEGTDYGYTF.

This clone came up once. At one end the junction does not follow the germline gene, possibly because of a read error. CDR3 nucleotides: TGTGCCAGCAGCCAAGAGTGGGCGGACCTGAACACCGGGGAGCTGCTTTTT. Encoded protein: CASSQEWADLNTGELLF. The rearrangement joins TRBV4-2 to TRBJ2-2; perhaps TRBD2 as D (5 bases). Germline loops: CDR1 LGHNA, CDR2 YNFKEQ. This CDR3 spans 17 amino acids.

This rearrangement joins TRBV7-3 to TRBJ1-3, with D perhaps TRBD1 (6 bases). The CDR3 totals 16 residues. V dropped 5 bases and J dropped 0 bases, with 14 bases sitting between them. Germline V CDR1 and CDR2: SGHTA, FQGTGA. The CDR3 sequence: CASSPLPRGSGNTIYF. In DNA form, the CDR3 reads TGTGCCAGCAGCCCCCTGCCCAGGGGCTCTGGAAACACCATATATTTT.

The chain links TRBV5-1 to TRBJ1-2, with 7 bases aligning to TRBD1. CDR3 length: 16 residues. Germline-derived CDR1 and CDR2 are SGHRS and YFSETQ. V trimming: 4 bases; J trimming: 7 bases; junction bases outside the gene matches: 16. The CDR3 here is CASSVGTATAEGGYTF. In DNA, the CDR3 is TGCGCCAGCAGCGTAGGGACAGCCACTGCCGAGGGTGGCTACACCTTC.

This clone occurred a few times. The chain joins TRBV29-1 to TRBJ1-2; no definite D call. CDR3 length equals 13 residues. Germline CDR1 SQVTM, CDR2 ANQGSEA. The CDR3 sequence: CSATDKANYGYTF. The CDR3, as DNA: TGCAGTGCTACCGACAAAGCTAACTATGGCTACACCTTC.

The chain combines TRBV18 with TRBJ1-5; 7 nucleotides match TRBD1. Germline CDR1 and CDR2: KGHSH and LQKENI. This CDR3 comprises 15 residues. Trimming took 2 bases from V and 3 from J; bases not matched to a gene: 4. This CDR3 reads CASSPWTGYNQPQHF. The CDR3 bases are TGTGCCAGCTCACCATGGACAGGCTACAATCAGCCCCAGCATTTT.

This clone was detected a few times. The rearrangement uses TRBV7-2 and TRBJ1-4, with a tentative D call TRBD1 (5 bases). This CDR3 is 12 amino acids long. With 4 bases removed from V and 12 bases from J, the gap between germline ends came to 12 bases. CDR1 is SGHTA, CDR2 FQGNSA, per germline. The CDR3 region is CASSSGHRELFF. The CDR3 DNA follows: TGTGCCAGCAGCTCCGGACATCGGGAACTGTTTTTT.

The CDR3: CASCSSGRNQPQHF. The CDR3 nucleotides read TGTGCCAGCTGCTCGTCAGGGCGGAATCAGCCCCAGCATTTT. The genes are TRBV7-8 and TRBJ1-5; the D gene is possibly TRBD1 (5 bases). V lost 8 bases to trimming and J lost 4 bases, with 15 bases between them. Germline V gene data show CDR1 as SGHVS and CDR2 as FQNEAQ. CDR3 length equals 14 residues.

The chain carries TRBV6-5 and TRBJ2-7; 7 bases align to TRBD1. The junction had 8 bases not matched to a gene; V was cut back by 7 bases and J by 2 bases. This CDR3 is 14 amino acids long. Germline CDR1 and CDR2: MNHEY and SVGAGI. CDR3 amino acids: CASMRGPLTYEQYF. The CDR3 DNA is TGTGCCAGCATGAGGGGGCCACTTACCTACGAGCAGTACTTC.

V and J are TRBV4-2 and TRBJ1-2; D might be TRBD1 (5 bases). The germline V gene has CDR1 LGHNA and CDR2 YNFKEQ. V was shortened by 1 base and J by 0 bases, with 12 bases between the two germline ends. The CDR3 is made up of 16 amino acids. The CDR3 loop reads CASSQATGATNYGYTF. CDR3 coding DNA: TGTGCCAGCAGCCAAGCCACAGGTGCTACTAACTATGGCTACACCTTC.

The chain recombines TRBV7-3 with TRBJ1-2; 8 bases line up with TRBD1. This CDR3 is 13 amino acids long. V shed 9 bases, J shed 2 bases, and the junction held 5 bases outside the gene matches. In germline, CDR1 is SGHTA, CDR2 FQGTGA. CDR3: CASGRGPNYGYTF. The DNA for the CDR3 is TGTGCCAGTGGCAGGGGGCCCAACTATGGCTACACCTTC.

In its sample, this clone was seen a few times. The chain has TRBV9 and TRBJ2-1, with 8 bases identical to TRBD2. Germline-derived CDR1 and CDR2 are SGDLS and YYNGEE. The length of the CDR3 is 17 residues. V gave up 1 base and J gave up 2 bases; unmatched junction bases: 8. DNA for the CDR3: TGTGCCAGCAGCGTACAGGCAGCCGGGGGGGCCTACAATGAGCAGTTCTTC. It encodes CASSVQAAGGAYNEQFF. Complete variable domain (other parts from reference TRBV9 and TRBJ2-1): DSGVTQTPKHLITATGQRVTLRCSPRSGDLSVYWYQQSLDQGLQFLIQYYNGEERAKGNILERFSAQQFPDLHSELNLSSLELGDSALYFCASSVQAAGGAYNEQFFGPGTRLTVL.

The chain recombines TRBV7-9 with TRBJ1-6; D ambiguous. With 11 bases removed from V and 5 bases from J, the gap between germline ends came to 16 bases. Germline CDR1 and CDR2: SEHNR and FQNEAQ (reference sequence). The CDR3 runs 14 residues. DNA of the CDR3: TGTGCCGGCCTTACAGAGTCCAATAATTCACCCCTCCACTTT. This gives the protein CAGLTESNNSPLHF.

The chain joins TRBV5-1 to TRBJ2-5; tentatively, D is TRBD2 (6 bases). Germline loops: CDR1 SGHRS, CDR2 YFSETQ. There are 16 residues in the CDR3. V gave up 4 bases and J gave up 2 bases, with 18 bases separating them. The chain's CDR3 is CASSAGGAGSQETQYF. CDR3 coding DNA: TGCGCCAGCAGCGCCGGCGGGGCGGGGAGTCAAGAGACCCAGTACTTC.

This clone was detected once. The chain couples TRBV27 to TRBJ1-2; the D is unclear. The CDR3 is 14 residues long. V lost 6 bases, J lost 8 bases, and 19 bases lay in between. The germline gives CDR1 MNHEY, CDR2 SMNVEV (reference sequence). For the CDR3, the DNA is TGTGCCAGCAGCGAATTAAGCCGGGGATCCGGCTACACCTTC. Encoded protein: CASSELSRGSGYTF.

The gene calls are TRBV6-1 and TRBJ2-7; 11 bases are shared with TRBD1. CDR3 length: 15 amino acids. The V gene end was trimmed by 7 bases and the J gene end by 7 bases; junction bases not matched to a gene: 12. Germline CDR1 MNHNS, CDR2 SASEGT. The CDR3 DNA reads TGTGCCAGCATTCCTCTCATAGGGACAGGGGGAGAGCAGTACTTC. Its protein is CASIPLIGTGGEQYF.

CDR3 in amino acids: CASRGTLNGYTF. The CDR3 coding sequence is TGTGCCAGTAGGGGGACATTGAATGGCTACACCTTC. The chain joins TRBV19 to TRBJ1-2; D may be TRBD1 (6 bases). Deletions cut 6 bases from V and 6 bases from J, with 11 bases between. The CDR3 runs 12 residues. CDR1 is LNHDA and CDR2 is SQIVND in the germline V gene (reference sequence).

In DNA, the CDR3 is TGCGCCAGCAGCTTCCCGACAGAAGCCAAAAACATTCAGTACTTC. Amino acid sequence: CASSFPTEAKNIQYF. J is TRBJ2-4 and V is TRBV5-1, with a tentative D call TRBD1 (5 bases). Germline CDR1 reads SGHRS; CDR2 reads YFSETQ. The CDR3 consists of 15 residues. Deletions cut 2 bases from V and 0 bases from J, with 9 bases between.

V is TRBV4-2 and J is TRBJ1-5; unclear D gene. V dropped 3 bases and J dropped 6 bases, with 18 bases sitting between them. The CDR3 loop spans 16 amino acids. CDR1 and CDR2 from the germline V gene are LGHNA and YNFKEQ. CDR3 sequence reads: CASSHPLGVGGQPQHF. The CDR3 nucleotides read TGTGCCAGCAGCCACCCCCTCGGGGTAGGCGGTCAGCCCCAGCATTTT.

The CDR3 loop reads CASYPTAYGYTF. CDR3 nucleotide sequence: TGTGCCAGCTACCCTACAGCCTATGGCTACACCTTC. The chain combines TRBV18 with TRBJ1-2; D call uncertain. CDR3 size: 12 residues. CDR1 is KGHSH and CDR2 is LQKENI in the germline V gene. The ends were cut back, 7 bases at V and 4 bases at J, with 10 bases in the middle.

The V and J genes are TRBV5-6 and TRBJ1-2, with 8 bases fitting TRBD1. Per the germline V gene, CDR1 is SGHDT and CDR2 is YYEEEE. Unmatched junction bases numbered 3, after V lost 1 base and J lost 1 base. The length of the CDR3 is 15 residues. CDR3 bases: TGTGCCAGCAGCTTGTGGACAGGGATTAACTATGGCTACACCTTC. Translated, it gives CASSLWTGINYGYTF.